The present TCR beta chain was sequenced within a study of vaccination effects on CD4 cells after COVID-19. The table lists this clone with a few counts. Its matching antigen is unknown. Ahead of sequencing, the ViraFEST assay grew antigen-specific CD4+ T cells using viral peptide pools. Culture proceeded for roughly ten days, and CD4+ T cells were then isolated. None of these healthy vaccinees had been infected with SARS-CoV-2 before vaccination. Roughly 1.9 million PBMC per well received 10 IU/ml IL-2 and roughly 10 ug/ml peptides in culture. The authors exchanged half the medium for IL-2 medium on days 3 and 7. The repertoire was sequenced with immunoSEQ multiplex PCR; TCRdb's copy has only in-frame clones and lacks some. The sample has 55,000 or so clones, around 67% seen once. This sequence was found in a human donor who received a COVID-19 vaccine. The specimen comprised CD4+ T cells from PBMCs cultured with SARS-CoV-2 spike peptides, sampled before COVID-19 vaccination.

The CDR3 nucleotides are TGCGCCAGCAGTGAGTCGGGGGGAAATTCACCCCTCCACTTT. It specifies CASSESGGNSPLHF. V is TRBV10-2 and J is TRBJ1-6; weak D call: TRBD1 (5 bases). Deletions cut 0 bases from V and 7 bases from J, with 7 bases between. Germline-derived CDR1 and CDR2 are WSHSY and SAAADI. This CDR3 is 14 amino acids long.